A selection of T cell receptor beta chains follows, all from one sample in a study of blood T cell repertoires in COVID-19. Sequencing was performed with immunoSEQ multiplex PCR; in TCRdb, only in-frame clones are kept and a portion is missing. The table records some 220,000 clones, 75% to 85% of them present only once. Material for sequencing was peripheral blood. The receptor set was obtained from a man aged 45-65 years with active or convalescent COVID-19. The conserved cysteine and the conserved F or W are not part of the CDR3 here. The D gene is left open where the match is weak.

d_call	j_call	cdr3_length	v_call	cdr3_aa
NA	TRBJ1-2	9	TRBV28	ASSSRDGYT
NA	TRBJ1-4	13	TRBV15	ATSRGQGTNEKLF
TRBD2	TRBJ2-5	15	TRBV7-2	ASSTRRLAGGLETQY
TRBD1	TRBJ2-2	13	TRBV4-1	ASSLSTGGTGELF
NA	TRBJ2-1	13	TRBV5-6	ASSLVASLYNEQF
NA	TRBJ2-1	14	TRBV3-1/TRBV3-2	ASSFRMEEKRNEQF
NA	TRBJ1-3	14	TRBV5-1	ASSSGVLSSGNTIY
NA	TRBJ1-1	13	TRBV11-2	ASNRLGGGNTEAF
TRBD1	TRBJ2-7	15	TRBV18	ASSPRGDRGAPYEQY
TRBD1	TRBJ1-1	13	TRBV7-9	ASSLGTGFLAEAF
NA	TRBJ2-1	11	TRBV13	ASSLAGDNEQF
TRBD2	TRBJ2-5	11	TRBV5-4	ASSFREEETQY
TRBD1	TRBJ2-2	9	TRBV12-3/TRBV12-4	ASTRGWELF
TRBD2	TRBJ2-7	13	TRBV19	ASSRAGTSVSEQY
NA	TRBJ2-5	12	TRBV4-2	ASSQAAGEETQY
NA	TRBJ1-2	9	TRBV10-3	ATHDTLGYT